The 21 T cell receptor beta chains in this list originate from one sample, sequenced in a study of T cells after posttransplantation cyclophosphamide. Profiling relied on immunoSEQ multiplex PCR, and the TCRdb table lists in-frame clones only, not all of them. The repertoire consists of about 33,000 clones, none detected only once. The sample comprised PBMCs. These receptors were taken from a girl aged 5-17 years in good health, CMV-negative, and a related stem cell transplant donor.

This clone was observed at least ten times. V is TRBV7-9 and J is TRBJ2-7, with 7 positions matching TRBD2. The CDR3 covers 15 residues. V shed 5 bases, J shed 0 bases, and the junction held 7 bases outside the gene matches. Germline CDR1 reads SEHNR; CDR2 reads FQNEAQ (reference sequence). CDR3 sequence reads: CASSKTSLSSYEQYF. In DNA, the CDR3 is TGTGCCAGCAGCAAGACTAGCCTCAGCTCCTACGAGCAGTACTTC.

V is TRBV19 and J is TRBJ1-2; D not certain. The CDR3 runs to 11 residues. Trimming removed 7 bases at V and 4 bases at J, with 7 bases between. CDR1 is LNHDA, CDR2 SQIVND, per germline (reference sequence). CDR3 DNA sequence: TGTGCCAGTAATCCGGGCTATGGCTACACCTTC. Protein: CASNPGYGYTF.

This clone was counted many times. This rearrangement joins TRBV5-1 to TRBJ2-1; D gene unclear. The V end lost 1 base, the J end lost 0 bases, and 8 bases lay between the germline ends. The CDR3 contains 15 residues. Germline CDR1 SGHRS, CDR2 YFSETQ. CDR3 protein: CASSLTWSSYNEQFF. DNA of the CDR3: TGCGCCAGCAGCTTGACGTGGAGCTCCTACAATGAGCAGTTCTTC.

The sample holds many counts of this clone. This chain connects TRBV15 to TRBJ2-7, with D possibly TRBD1 on 5 matching bases. The germline V gene has CDR1 LNHNV and CDR2 YYDKDF (reference sequence). The CDR3 runs 15 residues. With 0 bases removed from V and 0 bases from J, the gap between germline ends came to 9 bases. The CDR3 DNA sequence: TGTGCCACCAGCAGAGATAATGGGGCCTCCTACGAGCAGTACTTC. Translated: CATSRDNGASYEQYF.

The table lists this clone with a few counts. The chain is built from TRBV30 and TRBJ1-2; D is uncertain. Germline V gene data show CDR1 as GTSNPN and CDR2 as SVGIG (reference sequence). Trimming took off 5 bases at V and 5 bases at J, with 12 bases between the two ends. This CDR3 is 12 amino acids long. CDR3 sequence: CAWARGSYGYTF. For the CDR3, the DNA is TGTGCCTGGGCCCGTGGGAGTTATGGCTACACCTTC.

This clone was detected a few times. The chain combines TRBV28 with TRBJ2-5; D is possibly TRBD2 (7 bases). The CDR3 totals 15 residues. The ends were cut back, 1 base at V and 5 bases at J, with 14 bases in the middle. Germline assignment: CDR1 MDHEN and CDR2 SYDVKM. CDR3 nucleotides: TGTGCCAGCAGTTTATTGGCGGGGGCTGGGGAGACCCAGTACTTC. It encodes CASSLLAGAGETQYF.

This clone appeared a few times. The rearrangement links TRBV9 to TRBJ1-2, with D perhaps matching TRBD1 (6 bases). The germline V gene encodes CDR1 SGDLS and CDR2 YYNGEE. The CDR3 extends over 15 amino acids. V dropped 4 bases and J dropped 2 bases, with 15 bases sitting between them. The DNA for the CDR3 is TGTGCCAGCAGCACCCGACAGGCAGAGAACTATGGCTACACCTTC. It encodes CASSTRQAENYGYTF.

Details on this clone: One end of the junction varies from germline; a read error may be responsible. Other DNA sequences in the same sample also yield this CDR3. The V gene is TRBV27, the J gene TRBJ2-3; D is perhaps TRBD1 (6 bases). The CDR3 covers 15 residues. Germline assignment: CDR1 MNHEY and CDR2 SMNVEV (reference sequence). The CDR3 protein is CASSFRGSRTDTQYF. Written as DNA, the CDR3 is TGTGCCAGTAGTTTTAGGGGGAGTCGGACAGATACGCAGTATTTT.

This clone was counted many times. The chain joins TRBV9 to TRBJ2-3, with 11 positions matching TRBD2. V dropped 1 base and J dropped 1; count of bases not matched to a gene: 5. The germline V gene has CDR1 SGDLS and CDR2 YYNGEE. The CDR3 spans 17 residues. The CDR3 is CASSVQHSGGGTDTQYF. CDR3 DNA: TGTGCCAGCAGCGTACAACATAGCGGGGGGGGCACAGATACGCAGTATTTT. The entire variable domain, with the rest obtained from reference TRBV9 and TRBJ2-3, is as follows: DSGVTQTPKHLITATGQRVTLRCSPRSGDLSVYWYQQSLDQGLQFLIQYYNGEERAKGNILERFSAQQFPDLHSELNLSSLELGDSALYFCASSVQHSGGGTDTQYFGPGTRLTVL.

Ten or more counts support this clone. This chain uses TRBV6-5 with TRBJ2-7, with D possibly being TRBD1 (6 bases). Germline-derived CDR1 and CDR2 are MNHEY and SVGAGI. The CDR3 covers 15 residues. The germline V and J ends were trimmed by 6 bases and 6 bases, with 21 bases remaining between them. The CDR3 DNA reads TGTGCCAGCAGCCGTGGGACACTGAAGGGGCTCGAGCAGTACTTC. It specifies CASSRGTLKGLEQYF.

In its sample, this clone was seen many times. This rearrangement joins TRBV27 to TRBJ1-6; 8 bases match TRBD1. Germline V gene data show CDR1 as MNHEY and CDR2 as SMNVEV (reference sequence). This CDR3 contains 16 residues. Trimming cost V 2 bases and J 9 bases; bases outside gene matches: 9. CDR3 nucleotides: TGTGCCAGCAGTTTACACCAGGGGGCGATTGTTTCACCCCTCCACTTT. Encoded protein: CASSLHQGAIVSPLHF.

The chain is built from TRBV19 and TRBJ2-5, with 9 bases fitting TRBD2. The CDR3 is 16 amino acids. The germline CDR1 and CDR2 sequences are LNHDA and SQIVND (reference sequence). The V gene end was trimmed by 2 bases and the J gene end by 4 bases; junction bases not matched to a gene: 8. CDR3 protein: CASSIRGGGRAETQYF. DNA of the CDR3: TGTGCCAGTAGTATAAGAGGGGGCGGGAGGGCAGAGACCCAGTACTTC.

The CDR3 loop reads CASSPPAGGQETQYF. The CDR3 bases are TGTGCCAGCTCACCACCGGCGGGGGGACAAGAGACCCAGTACTTC. This chain links TRBV18 with TRBJ2-5; 8 positions match TRBD2. The CDR3 extends over 15 amino acids. Looked up from germline, CDR1 is KGHSH and CDR2 is LQKENI. V was clipped by 0 bases and J by 2 bases; unmatched bases: 2.

This clone was counted at least ten times. CDR3 bases: TGTGCCAGCTCACCCAATGACAGGGTGGACGGAAACACCATATATTTT. Amino acids: CASSPNDRVDGNTIYF. The J gene is TRBJ1-3, the V gene TRBV18, with TRBD1 matching over 7 bases. The CDR3 is 16 amino acids. The V and J ends lost 3 bases and 4 bases, in that order; junction bases with no gene match: 9. Germline lookup yields CDR1 KGHSH and CDR2 LQKENI.

The gene calls are TRBV30 and TRBJ1-5; D is uncertain. V dropped 2 bases and J dropped 0 bases, with 8 bases sitting between them. CDR1 and CDR2 (germline): GTSNPN, SVGIG (reference sequence). The CDR3 is 14 residues long. CDR3 loop: CAWSPQYSNQPQHF. DNA for the CDR3: TGTGCCTGGAGTCCCCAGTATAGCAATCAGCCCCAGCATTTT.

The table lists this clone with a few counts. The chain joins TRBV6-5 to TRBJ2-5, with D possibly being TRBD1 (5 bases). V was trimmed by 4 bases and J by 5 bases, leaving 17 bases between them. Germline values: CDR1 MNHEY, CDR2 SVGAGI. The CDR3 is 15 residues long. The CDR3 nucleotides are TGTGCCAGCAGTTCCCAGGGATTCCGGATGGAGACCCAGTACTTC. Protein: CASSSQGFRMETQYF.

This clone was counted at least ten times. V usage is TRBV18 and J usage is TRBJ2-7; 7 bases match TRBD2. With 4 bases clipped from V and 7 bases from J, the junction kept 4 bases outside the gene matches. Germline CDR1 and CDR2: KGHSH and LQKENI. The CDR3 covers 12 residues. DNA of the CDR3: TGTGCCAGCTCACAACTCGGGGGGGAGCAGTACTTC. It yields the protein CASSQLGGEQYF.

This clone was found many times. The chain combines TRBV11-2 with TRBJ2-7, with D possibly matching TRBD1 (6 bases). V lost 5 bases and J 6 bases, leaving 8 bases between the germline ends. Germline-derived CDR1 and CDR2 are SGHAT and FQNNGV. There are 11 residues in the CDR3. CDR3: CASSAGVEQYF. The CDR3 region has the DNA TGTGCCAGCAGCGCAGGGGTCGAGCAGTACTTC.

There are many counts of this clone. V gene TRBV6-5 combines with J gene TRBJ2-7; D possibly corresponds to TRBD2 (7 bases). This CDR3 region has 14 residues. Trimming cost V 1 base and J 4 bases, with 11 bases left between them. The V gene's germline CDR1 is MNHEY and CDR2 SVGAGI. The CDR3 loop is CASSYLRGTYEQYF. The CDR3, as DNA: TGTGCCAGCAGTTACTTGCGGGGGACATACGAGCAGTACTTC.

This clone was observed at least ten times. The chain links TRBV6-6 to TRBJ2-7, with D hard to call. V was clipped by 0 bases and J by 3 bases, with 12 bases between them. The CDR3 totals 15 residues. CDR1 and CDR2 from the germline V gene are MNHNY and SVGAGI (reference sequence). In DNA form, the CDR3 reads TGTGCCAGCAGTTACTCGCTATTTTCCCTCTACGAGCAGTACTTC. Amino acid sequence: CASSYSLFSLYEQYF.

This clone occurred many times. This chain joins TRBV14 and TRBJ2-7, with 9 bases fitting TRBD1. J was trimmed by 1 base and V by 3 bases; bases with no gene match: 4. The CDR3 has 15 residues. Germline CDR1 SGHDN, CDR2 FVKESK. CDR3 in amino acids: CASSHGQGKSYEQYF. CDR3 DNA sequence: TGTGCCAGCAGCCACGGACAGGGGAAGTCCTACGAGCAGTACTTC.